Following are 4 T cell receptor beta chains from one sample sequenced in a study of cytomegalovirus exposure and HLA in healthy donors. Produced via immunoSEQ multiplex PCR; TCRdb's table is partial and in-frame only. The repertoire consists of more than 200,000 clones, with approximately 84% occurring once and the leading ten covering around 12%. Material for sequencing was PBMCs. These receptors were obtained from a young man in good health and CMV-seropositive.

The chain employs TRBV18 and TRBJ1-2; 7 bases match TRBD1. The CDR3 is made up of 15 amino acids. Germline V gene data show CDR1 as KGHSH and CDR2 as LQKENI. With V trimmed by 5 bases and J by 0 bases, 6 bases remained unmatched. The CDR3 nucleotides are TGTGCCAGCTCATCGGGACAGCTTACTAACTATGGCTACACCTTC. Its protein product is CASSSGQLTNYGYTF. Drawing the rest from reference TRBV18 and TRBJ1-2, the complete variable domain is NAGVMQNPRHLVRRRGQEARLRCSPMKGHSHVYWYRQLPEEGLKFMVYLQKENIIDESGMPKERFSAEFPKEGPSILRIQQVVRGDSAAYFCASSSGQLTNYGYTFGSGTRLTVV.

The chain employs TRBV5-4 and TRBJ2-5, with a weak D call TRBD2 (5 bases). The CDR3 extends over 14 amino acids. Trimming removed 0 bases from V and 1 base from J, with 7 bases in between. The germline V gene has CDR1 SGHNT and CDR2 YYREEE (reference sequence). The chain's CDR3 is CASSLGAAQETQYF. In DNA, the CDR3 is TGTGCCAGCAGCTTGGGAGCGGCCCAAGAGACCCAGTACTTC.

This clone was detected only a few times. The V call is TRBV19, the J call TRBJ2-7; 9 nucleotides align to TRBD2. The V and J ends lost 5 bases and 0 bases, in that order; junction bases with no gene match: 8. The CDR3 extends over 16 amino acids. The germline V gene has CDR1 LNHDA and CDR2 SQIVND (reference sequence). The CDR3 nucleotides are TGTGCCAGTAGTCCAAGCGGGAGGCTATCCTCCTACGAGCAGTACTTC. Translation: CASSPSGRLSSYEQYF.

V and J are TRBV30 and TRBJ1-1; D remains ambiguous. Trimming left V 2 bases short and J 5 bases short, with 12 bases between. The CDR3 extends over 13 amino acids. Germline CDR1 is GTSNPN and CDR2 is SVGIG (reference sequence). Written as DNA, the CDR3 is TGTGCCTGGAGTACCCGAATAGGGACTGAAGCTTTCTTT. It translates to CAWSTRIGTEAFF.